Below, 20 T cell receptor beta chains from the same sample are listed, as sequenced in a study of T cell responses to AZD1222 COVID-19 vaccine. Assay used: immunoSEQ multiplex PCR; TCRdb lists only in-frame clones, some missing. The profile covers fewer than 140,000 clones, with about nine tenths appearing a single time and approximately 5% taken by the ten largest. The specimen comprised peripheral blood, sampled on day 0 of AZD1222 vaccination. Receptors were obtained from an adult in good health.

This clone is a singleton in its sample. V gene TRBV18 combines with J gene TRBJ2-7; D may be TRBD2 (6 bases). The V end lost 1 base, the J end lost 7 bases, and 14 bases lay between the germline ends. This CDR3 region has 14 residues. The germline V gene has CDR1 KGHSH and CDR2 LQKENI. This CDR3 is CASSPLGSSGEQYF. As DNA, the CDR3 is TGTGCCAGCTCACCACTCGGGAGTTCGGGTGAGCAGTACTTC.

V and J are TRBV19 and TRBJ2-2; D might be TRBD2 (6 bases). V dropped 5 bases and J dropped 2 bases, with 12 bases sitting between them. The CDR3 consists of 15 residues. The germline gives CDR1 LNHDA, CDR2 SQIVND (reference sequence). This CDR3 is CASSPWGTNTGELFF. DNA for the CDR3: TGTGCCAGTAGTCCCTGGGGGACTAACACCGGGGAGCTGTTTTTT.

The J gene is TRBJ2-4, the V gene TRBV3-1 (or the pseudogene TRBV3-2); 12 bases match TRBD2. The CDR3 consists of 15 residues. Germline V gives CDR1 LGHDT, CDR2 YNNKEL (reference sequence). The J segment lost 6 bases and the V segment lost 3 bases, leaving 3 bases of the junction unmatched. CDR3 sequence (DNA): TGTGCCAGCAGCCAGACTAGCGGGAGAGGAAACATTCAGTACTTC. It translates to CASSQTSGRGNIQYF.

Here the CDR3 reads CASSQDVAQPQHF. Here the CDR3 DNA reads TGTGCCAGCAGCCAAGATGTGGCTCAGCCCCAGCATTTT. V usage is TRBV3-1 (or the pseudogene TRBV3-2) and J usage is TRBJ1-5, with D unresolved. CDR1 is LGHDT and CDR2 is YNNKEL in the germline V gene (reference sequence). The germline V and J ends were trimmed by 0 bases and 6 bases, with 6 bases remaining between them. This CDR3 comprises 13 residues.

This rearrangement joins TRBV5-1 to TRBJ1-2, with D possibly being TRBD1 (5 bases). Trimming took off 4 bases at V and 4 bases at J, with 17 bases between the two ends. Germline CDR1 is SGHRS and CDR2 is YFSETQ. CDR3 length equals 15 residues. The CDR3 DNA reads TGCGCCAGCAGCAACGACAACGCTGGGACCTATGGCTACACCTTC. Translation: CASSNDNAGTYGYTF.

This clone showed up just once. The V gene is TRBV25-1, the J gene TRBJ2-5, with D tentatively TRBD2 (5 bases). Germline V lookup: CDR1 MGHDK, CDR2 SYGVNS. This CDR3 contains 16 residues. V was shortened by 0 bases and J by 5 bases, with 16 bases between the two germline ends. CDR3 residues: CASSEYRPLAEETQYF. Here the CDR3 DNA reads TGTGCCAGCAGTGAATATAGACCCCTAGCCGAGGAGACCCAGTACTTC.

The rearrangement joins TRBV7-9 to TRBJ1-5, with 11 bases that match TRBD1. Trimming cost V 0 bases and J 6 bases; bases outside gene matches: 7. This CDR3 has 17 residues. Germline V CDR1 and CDR2: SEHNR, FQNEAQ (reference sequence). CDR3 sequence reads: CASSLAVGQGALQPQHF. The CDR3 bases are TGTGCCAGCAGCTTAGCGGTAGGACAGGGGGCCCTTCAGCCCCAGCATTTT.

The chain couples TRBV27 to TRBJ1-2, with 8 bases matching TRBD1. This CDR3 spans 15 amino acids. Trimming removed 4 bases from V and 3 bases from J; junction bases left unmatched: 7. Germline V gene data show CDR1 as MNHEY and CDR2 as SMNVEV (reference sequence). The CDR3 region has the DNA TGTGCCAGCAGTTCGCCCTACAGGGGGGACTATGGCTACACCTTC. It translates to CASSSPYRGDYGYTF.

V is TRBV3-1 (or the pseudogene TRBV3-2) and J is TRBJ1-6; D possibly corresponds to TRBD1 (5 bases). V lost 0 bases and J 7 bases, leaving 10 bases between the germline ends. The germline V gene encodes CDR1 LGHDT and CDR2 YNNKEL (reference sequence). The CDR3 consists of 15 residues. CDR3 nucleotide sequence: TGTGCCAGCAGCCAAGAGGGGCCGATCAATTCACCCCTCCACTTT. This gives the protein CASSQEGPINSPLHF.

The gene calls are TRBV19 and TRBJ2-7; tentatively, D is TRBD1 (6 bases). Germline V gene data show CDR1 as LNHDA and CDR2 as SQIVND (reference sequence). The CDR3 is 15 residues long. V lost 2 bases and J lost 0, with 11 bases in between. CDR3 residues: CASSITGQDSYEQYF. The DNA of the CDR3 is TGTGCCAGTAGTATAACGGGACAAGACTCCTACGAGCAGTACTTC.

The V and J genes are TRBV4-3 and TRBJ2-7; the D gene is possibly TRBD1 (6 bases). The V gene's germline CDR1 is LGHNA and CDR2 YSLEER. The CDR3 has 14 residues. V was trimmed by 0 bases and J by 6 bases, leaving 12 bases between them. The CDR3 is CASSQDLDRSEQYF. CDR3 in DNA: TGCGCCAGCAGCCAAGATCTGGACAGAAGCGAGCAGTACTTC.

This chain uses TRBV7-6 with TRBJ2-1; 9 bases agree with TRBD2. This CDR3 is 15 amino acids long. J was trimmed by 5 bases and V by 3 bases; bases with no gene match: 5. Per germline, CDR1 SGHVS and CDR2 FNYEAQ. The CDR3 here is CASSFLAGVNNEQFF. The CDR3 nucleotides read TGTGCCAGCAGCTTCTTAGCGGGAGTGAACAATGAGCAGTTCTTC.

The V gene is TRBV2, the J gene TRBJ2-1, with 13 bases lining up with TRBD2. The CDR3 has 15 amino acids. Germline V gene sequence: CDR1 SNHLY, CDR2 FYNNEI. V lost 6 bases to trimming and J lost 6 bases; unmatched junction nucleotides: 5. CDR3 loop: CASRSGTSGINEQFF. The CDR3 DNA reads as TGTGCCAGCAGGTCCGGGACTAGCGGGATCAATGAGCAGTTCTTC.

The CDR3 sequence is CASSDQGSSYNEQFF. In DNA, the CDR3 is TGTGCCAGCTCAGACCAGGGTAGCTCCTACAATGAGCAGTTCTTC. The chain links TRBV18 to TRBJ2-1, with a possible D match to TRBD1 (5 bases). V was shortened by 5 bases and J by 0 bases, with 11 bases between the two germline ends. The CDR3 has 15 amino acids. Germline CDR1 and CDR2: KGHSH and LQKENI.

This chain joins TRBV19 and TRBJ2-7, with 7 bases that match TRBD1. V gave up 5 bases and J gave up 6 bases; unmatched junction bases: 13. Germline-derived CDR1 and CDR2 are LNHDA and SQIVND (reference sequence). The CDR3 extends over 15 amino acids. This chain's CDR3 is CASSVTGTEVGEQYF. The DNA for the CDR3 is TGTGCCAGTAGTGTAACCGGGACAGAAGTCGGCGAGCAGTACTTC.

This rearrangement joins TRBV5-4 to TRBJ1-4; D ambiguous. CDR3 length: 13 residues. Germline lookup yields CDR1 SGHNT and CDR2 YYREEE (reference sequence). Deletions cut 7 bases from V and 3 bases from J, with 10 bases between. CDR3 in DNA: TGTGCCAGCGCCGAGAGTGCTAATGAAAAACTGTTTTTT. It translates to CASAESANEKLFF.

J is TRBJ2-5 and V is TRBV6-5; 7 nucleotides line up with TRBD1. V gave up 6 bases and J gave up 5 bases; unmatched junction bases: 3. This CDR3 is 12 amino acids long. Germline V gene data show CDR1 as MNHEY and CDR2 as SVGAGI. The CDR3 loop is CASSTGVETQYF. In nucleotides, the CDR3 is TGTGCCAGCAGCACAGGGGTGGAGACCCAGTACTTC.

The genes are TRBV6-4 and TRBJ1-2; the D gene is possibly TRBD1 (5 bases). Germline V lookup: CDR1 MRHNA, CDR2 SNTAGT. This CDR3 is 15 amino acids long. V lost 5 bases to trimming and J lost 1 base, with 14 bases between them. The CDR3 DNA reads as TGTGCCAGCAGTTATACCCCCGACAGTAACTATGGCTACACCTTC. This translates into CASSYTPDSNYGYTF.

The rearrangement uses TRBV2 and TRBJ1-1; TRBD1 aligns across 7 bases. The J segment lost 7 bases and the V segment lost 8 bases, leaving 4 bases of the junction unmatched. The CDR3 has 11 amino acids. Germline loops: CDR1 SNHLY, CDR2 FYNNEI. The CDR3 spells CASDRAVEAFF. CDR3 in DNA: TGTGCCAGCGACAGGGCCGTTGAAGCTTTCTTT.

The chain links TRBV28 to TRBJ2-7; D is ambiguous. This CDR3 region has 15 residues. Germline V gene sequence: CDR1 MDHEN, CDR2 SYDVKM. The V and J ends lost 6 bases and 5 bases respectively, with 20 bases between them. The CDR3, as DNA: TGTGCCAGCAGCCTCCCCGGCCCGAATTGGAACGAGCAGTACTTC. It is translated as CASSLPGPNWNEQYF.